This TCR beta chain emerged from a study of blood T cell repertoires in COVID-19. Looking at the study overall: Sources were T cells, B-cell-depleted T cells, or PBMCs; the material itself was cDNA or gDNA.

In the source study's methods: Scientists estimated how many nucleated cells there were by amplifying reference gene primers. Sequencing was performed with immunoSEQ multiplex PCR; in TCRdb, only in-frame clones are kept and a portion is missing. V and J calls and clone size come straight from that table; D and trimming were deduced from the DNA. The table has approximately 190,000 clones, 84% seen once. The TCR sequence derives from a woman between 65 and 79 years old with active or convalescent COVID-19. Material: peripheral blood.

The CDR3 nucleotides are TGCGCCAGCAGCCAAGTAAGCAGGGGAGTATCTGGCTACACCTTC. This codes for CASSQVSRGVSGYTF. This chain joins TRBV4-1 and TRBJ1-2; a possible D gene is TRBD1 (6 bases). Trimming removed 1 base at V and 7 bases at J, with 16 bases between. The CDR3 length is 15 residues. From germline, CDR1 is MGHRA and CDR2 YSYEKL.